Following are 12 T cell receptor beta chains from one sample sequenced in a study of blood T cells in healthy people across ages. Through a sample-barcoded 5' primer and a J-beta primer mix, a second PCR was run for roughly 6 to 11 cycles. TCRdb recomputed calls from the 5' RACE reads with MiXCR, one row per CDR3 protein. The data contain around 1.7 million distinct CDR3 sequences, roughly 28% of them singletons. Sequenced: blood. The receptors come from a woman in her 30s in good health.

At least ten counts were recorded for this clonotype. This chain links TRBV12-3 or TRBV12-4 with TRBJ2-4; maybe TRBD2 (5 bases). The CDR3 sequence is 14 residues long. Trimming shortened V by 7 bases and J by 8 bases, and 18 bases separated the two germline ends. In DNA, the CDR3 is TGTGCCAGCACGGGCCCCCGGGGTCCATACATTCAGTACTTC. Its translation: CASTGPRGPYIQYF.

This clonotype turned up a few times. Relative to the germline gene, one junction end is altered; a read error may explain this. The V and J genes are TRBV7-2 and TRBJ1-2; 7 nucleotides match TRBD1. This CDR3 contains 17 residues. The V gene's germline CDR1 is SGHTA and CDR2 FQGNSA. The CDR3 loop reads CVSSQTNRGPTNYGYTF. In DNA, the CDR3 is TGTGTCAGCAGCCAAACGAACAGGGGACCTACCAACTATGGCTACACCTTC.

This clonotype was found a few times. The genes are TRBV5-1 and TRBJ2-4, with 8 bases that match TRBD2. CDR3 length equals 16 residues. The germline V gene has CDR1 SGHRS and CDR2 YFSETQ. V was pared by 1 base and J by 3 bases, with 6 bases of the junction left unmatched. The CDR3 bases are TGCGCCAGCAGCTTGTCTCGGGGGGGAGGCAAAAACATTCAGTACTTC. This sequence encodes CASSLSRGGGKNIQYF.

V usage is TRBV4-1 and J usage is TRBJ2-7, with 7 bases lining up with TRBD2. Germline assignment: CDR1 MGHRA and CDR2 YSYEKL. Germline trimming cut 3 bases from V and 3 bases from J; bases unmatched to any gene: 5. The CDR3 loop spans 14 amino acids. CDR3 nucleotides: TGCGCCAGCAGCCAGCCGGGACTACACTACGAGCAGTACTTC. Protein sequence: CASSQPGLHYEQYF.

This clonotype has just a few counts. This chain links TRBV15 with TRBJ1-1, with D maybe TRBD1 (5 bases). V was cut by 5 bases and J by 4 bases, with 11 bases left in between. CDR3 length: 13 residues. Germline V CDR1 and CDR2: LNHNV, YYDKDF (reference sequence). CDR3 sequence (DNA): TGTGCCACCAGCTTGGGGGAGAGCACTGAAGCTTTCTTT. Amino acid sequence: CATSLGESTEAFF.

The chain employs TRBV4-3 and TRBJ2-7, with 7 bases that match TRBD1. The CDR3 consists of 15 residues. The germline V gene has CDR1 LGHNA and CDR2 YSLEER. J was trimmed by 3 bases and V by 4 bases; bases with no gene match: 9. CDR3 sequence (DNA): TGCGCCAGCAGCCGAAGGACAGGCCTCATCTACGAGCAGTACTTC. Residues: CASSRRTGLIYEQYF.

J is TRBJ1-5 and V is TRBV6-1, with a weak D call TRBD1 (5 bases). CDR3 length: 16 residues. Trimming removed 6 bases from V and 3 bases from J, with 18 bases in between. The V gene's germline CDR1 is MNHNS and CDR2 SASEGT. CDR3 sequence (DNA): TGTGCCAGCAGGGGCCAGGCGAGGGACTACAATCAGCCCCAGCATTTT. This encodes CASRGQARDYNQPQHF.

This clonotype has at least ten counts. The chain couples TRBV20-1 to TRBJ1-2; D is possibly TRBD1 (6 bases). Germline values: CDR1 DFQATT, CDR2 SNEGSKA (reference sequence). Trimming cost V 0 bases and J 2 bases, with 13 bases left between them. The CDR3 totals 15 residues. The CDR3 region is CSARDPGGVNYGYTF. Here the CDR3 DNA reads TGCAGTGCTAGAGATCCGGGGGGCGTCAACTATGGCTACACCTTC.

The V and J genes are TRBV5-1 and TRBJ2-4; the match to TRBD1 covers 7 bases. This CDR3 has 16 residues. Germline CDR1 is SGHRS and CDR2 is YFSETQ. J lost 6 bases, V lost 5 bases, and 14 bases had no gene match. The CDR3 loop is CASSPTADRVGNIQYF. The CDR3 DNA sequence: TGCGCCAGCAGTCCCACCGCAGACAGGGTGGGAAACATTCAGTACTTC.

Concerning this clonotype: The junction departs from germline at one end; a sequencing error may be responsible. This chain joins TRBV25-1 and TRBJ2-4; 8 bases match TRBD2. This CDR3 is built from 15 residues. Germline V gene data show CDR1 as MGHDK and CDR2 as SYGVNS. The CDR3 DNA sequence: TGTGCCAACAGTGATACTAGCGGAGGGGTGAACATTCAGTACTTC. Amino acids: CANSDTSGGVNIQYF.

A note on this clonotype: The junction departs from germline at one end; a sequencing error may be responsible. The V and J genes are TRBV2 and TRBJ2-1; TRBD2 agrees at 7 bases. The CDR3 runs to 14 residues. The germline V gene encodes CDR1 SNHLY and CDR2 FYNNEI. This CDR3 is CASPRPSGYNEQVF. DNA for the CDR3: TGTGCCAGCCCTCGGCCTAGCGGCTACAATGAGCAGGTCTTC.

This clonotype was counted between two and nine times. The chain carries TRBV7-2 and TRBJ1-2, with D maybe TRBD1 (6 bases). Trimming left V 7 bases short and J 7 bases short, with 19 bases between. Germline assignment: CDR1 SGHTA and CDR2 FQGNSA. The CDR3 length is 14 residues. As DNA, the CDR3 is TGTGCCAGCAACATCCCACCGGGGGCTGGTGGCTACACCTTC. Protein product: CASNIPPGAGGYTF.